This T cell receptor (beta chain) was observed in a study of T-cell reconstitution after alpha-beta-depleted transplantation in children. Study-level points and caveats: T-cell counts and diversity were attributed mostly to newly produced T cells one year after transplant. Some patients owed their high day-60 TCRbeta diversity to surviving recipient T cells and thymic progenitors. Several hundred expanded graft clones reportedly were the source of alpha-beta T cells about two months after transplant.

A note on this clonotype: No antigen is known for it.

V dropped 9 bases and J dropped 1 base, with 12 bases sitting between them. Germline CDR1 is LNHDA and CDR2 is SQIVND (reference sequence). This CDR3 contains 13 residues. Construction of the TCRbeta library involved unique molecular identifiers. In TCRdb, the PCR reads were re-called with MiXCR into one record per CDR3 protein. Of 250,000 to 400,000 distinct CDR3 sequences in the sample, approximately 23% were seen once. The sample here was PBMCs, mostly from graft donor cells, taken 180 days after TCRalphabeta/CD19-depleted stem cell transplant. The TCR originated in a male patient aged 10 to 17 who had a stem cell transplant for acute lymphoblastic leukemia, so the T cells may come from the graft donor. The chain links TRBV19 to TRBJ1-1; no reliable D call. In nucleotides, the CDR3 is TGTGCCAGCTCTCCCTCTCCGAACACTGAAGCTTTCTTT. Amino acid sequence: CASSPSPNTEAFF.